Shown below are 29 T cell receptor beta chains from a single sample sequenced in a study of T-cell memory formation after mild COVID-19. Using its own MiXCR run on the 5' RACE reads, TCRdb lists one record per CDR3 protein. The table shows over 350,000 distinct CDR3 sequences, with 20% to 25% occurring only once. Material: PBMCs or a T cell subset sorted from them (not recorded which). The receptors shown here come from an adult woman who had mild COVID-19 (a few samples of this study predate the infection). Cell type and time point are not known.

V gene TRBV9 combines with J gene TRBJ2-5; possibly TRBD1 for D (6 bases). V dropped 0 bases and J dropped 5 bases, with 14 bases sitting between them. Looked up from germline, CDR1 is SGDLS and CDR2 is YYNGEE. The CDR3 spans 15 residues. DNA of the CDR3: TGTGCCAGCAGCGTAGGAGCTTGGGGGCTGGAGACCCAGTACTTC. This sequence encodes CASSVGAWGLETQYF.

The chain employs TRBV5-1 and TRBJ2-1, with D maybe TRBD2 (6 bases). Germline V gives CDR1 SGHRS, CDR2 YFSETQ. V was cut by 2 bases and J by 6 bases, with 12 bases left in between. There are 14 residues in the CDR3. The CDR3 protein is CASSFAGTGNEQFF. The CDR3 bases are TGCGCCAGCAGCTTCGCGGGAACGGGCAATGAGCAGTTCTTC.

This clonotype was counted only a few times. This chain uses TRBV2 with TRBJ2-3, with D unresolved. The germline V gene encodes CDR1 SNHLY and CDR2 FYNNEI. The CDR3 length is 15 residues. Between the trimmed V and J ends, which lost 6 bases and 2 bases, there was a span of 15 bases. CDR3 region: CASSDQTEHTDTQYF. CDR3 sequence (DNA): TGTGCCAGCAGCGACCAAACGGAGCACACAGATACGCAGTATTTT.

This chain links TRBV2 with TRBJ1-6; D gene uncertain. The length of the CDR3 is 17 residues. Per germline, CDR1 SNHLY and CDR2 FYNNEI. V gave up 3 bases and J gave up 1 base, with 13 bases separating them. Here the CDR3 reads CASSDFARGSYNSPLHF. The CDR3 nucleotides read TGTGCCAGCAGTGATTTCGCAAGAGGTTCCTATAATTCACCCCTCCACTTT.

This clonotype showed up just a few times. The genes are TRBV20-1 and TRBJ1-1; a possible D gene is TRBD1 (5 bases). The V end was cut by 1 base, the J end by 1 base, with 10 bases between. CDR3 length: 14 residues. In germline, CDR1 is DFQATT, CDR2 SNEGSKA (reference sequence). This CDR3 reads CSARVAGSNTEAFF. The CDR3 nucleotides read TGCAGTGCTAGAGTTGCAGGGTCGAACACTGAAGCTTTCTTT.

The chain employs TRBV15 and TRBJ2-7; D is undetermined. Between the trimmed V and J ends, which lost 0 bases and 2 bases, there was a span of 11 bases. This CDR3 has 15 residues. Germline-derived CDR1 and CDR2 are LNHNV and YYDKDF (reference sequence). The CDR3 region has the DNA TGTGCCACCAGCAGAGAGGCCGTTAGAGCCTACGAGCAGTACTTC. Protein sequence: CATSREAVRAYEQYF.

V usage is TRBV9 and J usage is TRBJ1-1; D is perhaps TRBD1 (6 bases). The CDR3 runs to 15 residues. Germline assignment: CDR1 SGDLS and CDR2 YYNGEE. V lost 4 bases, J lost 5 bases, and 18 bases lay in between. This CDR3 reads CASSPTGGVGTEAFF. In nucleotides, the CDR3 is TGTGCCAGCAGCCCGACCGGGGGCGTTGGGACTGAAGCTTTCTTT.

The chain employs TRBV9 and TRBJ2-1; 11 nucleotides align to TRBD2. The junction had 3 bases not matched to a gene; V was cut back by 0 bases and J by 4 bases. CDR1 is SGDLS and CDR2 is YYNGEE in the germline V gene. This CDR3 comprises 16 residues. CDR3 in DNA: TGTGCCAGCAGCGTAGGACTAGCGGGGAAGTACAATGAGCAGTTCTTC. As protein: CASSVGLAGKYNEQFF.

This clonotype has more than one count but fewer than ten. The V call is TRBV20-1, the J call TRBJ2-5, with D perhaps TRBD2 (7 bases). This CDR3 is 16 amino acids long. Germline V lookup: CDR1 DFQATT, CDR2 SNEGSKA (reference sequence). Trimming pared 0 bases from V and 5 bases from J, leaving 19 bases between. In nucleotides, the CDR3 is TGCAGTGCTAGAGATCCCGCTAGCGGAGGGGGGGAGACCCAGTACTTC. Translating it yields CSARDPASGGGETQYF.

The chain links TRBV7-2 to TRBJ2-7; the D gene is possibly TRBD2 (6 bases). The CDR3 runs 15 residues. V was trimmed by 5 bases and J by 0 bases, leaving 14 bases between them. The V gene's germline CDR1 is SGHTA and CDR2 FQGNSA. Written as DNA, the CDR3 is TGTGCCAGCAGCCCATCTAGCGTTAGCTCCTACGAGCAGTACTTC. It yields the protein CASSPSSVSSYEQYF. The complete variable domain, with remaining parts taken from reference TRBV7-2 and TRBJ2-7, reads GAGVSQSPSNKVTEKGKDVELRCDPISGHTALYWYRQSLGQGLEFLIYFQGNSAPDKSGLPSDRFSAERTGGSVSTLTIQRTQQEDSAVYLCASSPSSVSSYEQYFGPGTRLTVT.

The chain joins TRBV11-2 to TRBJ1-2, with a weak D call TRBD1 (6 bases). This CDR3 is 13 amino acids long. Between the trimmed V and J ends, which lost 5 bases and 3 bases, there was a span of 10 bases. Germline loops: CDR1 SGHAT, CDR2 FQNNGV. The CDR3 coding sequence is TGTGCCAGCAGCCCCCGGACAGACTATGGCTACACCTTC. Amino acid sequence: CASSPRTDYGYTF.

At least ten counts were recorded for this clonotype. This chain joins TRBV10-3 and TRBJ1-5; D not certain. The germline gives CDR1 ENHRY, CDR2 SYGVKD. V was clipped by 0 bases and J by 2 bases, with 8 bases between them. The CDR3 consists of 15 residues. CDR3 protein: CAISESIRGNQPQHF. The CDR3 DNA sequence: TGTGCCATCAGTGAGTCGATTAGGGGCAATCAGCCCCAGCATTTT.

This clonotype was counted a few times. This chain uses TRBV27 with TRBJ2-7, with D unresolved. V was cut by 1 base and J by 1 base, with 8 bases left in between. Germline V gives CDR1 MNHEY, CDR2 SMNVEV (reference sequence). The CDR3 loop spans 14 amino acids. The CDR3 nucleotides read TGTGCCAGCAGTTTATTTCAGGAATCCTACGAGCAGTACTTC. Translated, it gives CASSLFQESYEQYF.

V and J are TRBV6-5 and TRBJ2-3; no clear D. Germline CDR1 and CDR2: MNHEY and SVGAGI. The CDR3 contains 15 residues. The V gene lost 6 bases and the J gene lost 2 bases, with 15 bases spanning the gap. The CDR3 bases are TGTGCCAGCAGGCCCGCAGAGTTTCTCACAGATACGCAGTATTTT. Protein: CASRPAEFLTDTQYF.

This clonotype was detected only a few times. The rearrangement links TRBV4-2 to TRBJ1-2; D unresolved. The CDR3 is made up of 14 amino acids. Trimming left V 0 bases short and J 8 bases short, with 13 bases between. Germline V gene lookup returns CDR1 LGHNA and CDR2 YNFKEQ. The CDR3 sequence: CASSQDRIGSGYTF. CDR3 in DNA: TGTGCCAGCAGCCAAGATCGAATAGGATCCGGCTACACCTTC.

This clonotype occurred many times. The rearrangement joins TRBV7-3 to TRBJ2-3; 8 bases align to TRBD2. Germline lookup yields CDR1 SGHTA and CDR2 FQGTGA. CDR3 length: 15 residues. With V trimmed by 5 bases and J by 2 bases, 6 bases remained unmatched. DNA of the CDR3: TGTGCCAGCAGCCCCGATAGCGGGAACACAGATACGCAGTATTTT. This codes for CASSPDSGNTDTQYF. The full variable domain, its missing parts supplied by reference TRBV7-3 and TRBJ2-3, is GAGVSQTPSNKVTEKGKYVELRCDPISGHTALYWYRQSLGQGPEFLIYFQGTGAADDSGLPNDRFFAVRPEGSVSTLKIQRTERGDSAVYLCASSPDSGNTDTQYFGPGTRLTVL.

V and J are TRBV6-5 and TRBJ1-2; D is undetermined. Deletions cut 2 bases from V and 3 bases from J, with 10 bases between. Germline CDR1 reads MNHEY; CDR2 reads SVGAGI. This CDR3 is built from 14 residues. DNA of the CDR3: TGTGCCAGCAGTTACGACGGCGGCTACTATGGCTACACCTTC. Protein product: CASSYDGGYYGYTF.

The chain has TRBV24-1 and TRBJ2-5, with D possibly matching TRBD2 (6 bases). Germline CDR1 KGHDR, CDR2 SFDVKD. This CDR3 has 15 residues. V was cut by 0 bases and J by 1 base, with 8 bases left in between. For the CDR3, the DNA is TGTGCCACCAGTGATTTGGCGGGAACCCAAGAGACCCAGTACTTC. This gives the protein CATSDLAGTQETQYF.

This clonotype has just a few counts. The chain is built from TRBV12-3 or TRBV12-4 and TRBJ2-1; no definite D call. There are 15 residues in the CDR3. Trimming cost V 1 base and J 9 bases, with 16 bases left between them. CDR3 coding DNA: TGTGCCAGCAGTTTAGAGATTACCCCTCTCGGTGAGCAGTTCTTC. This translates into CASSLEITPLGEQFF.

The gene calls are TRBV24-1 and TRBJ2-1, with D unclear. V was trimmed by 9 bases and J by 4 bases, leaving 15 bases between them. CDR3 size: 14 residues. CDR1 is KGHDR and CDR2 is SFDVKD in the germline V gene. CDR3 DNA: TGTGCCACCCAGGAGAGGTCAGCTTACAATGAGCAGTTCTTC. This codes for CATQERSAYNEQFF.

V gene TRBV19 combines with J gene TRBJ1-3, with unresolved D. The CDR3 totals 13 residues. The germline V and J ends were trimmed by 4 bases and 8 bases, with 12 bases remaining between them. Germline V CDR1 and CDR2: LNHDA, SQIVND (reference sequence). CDR3 DNA sequence: TGTGCCAGTAGTAAGTACCTCGAGGACACCATATATTTT. Protein product: CASSKYLEDTIYF. Full variable domain (rest looked up from reference TRBV19 and TRBJ1-3): DGGITQSPKYLFRKEGQNVTLSCEQNLNHDAMYWYRQDPGQGLRLIYYSQIVNDFQKGDIAEGYSVSREKKESFPLTVTSAQKNPTAFYLCASSKYLEDTIYFGEGSWLTVV.

This clonotype turned up a few times. The genes are TRBV24-1 and TRBJ2-3; 10 bases align to TRBD1. After removal of 2 bases from V and 4 bases from J, the junction contained 5 bases not matched to a gene. The CDR3 consists of 16 residues. Germline V gene sequence: CDR1 KGHDR, CDR2 SFDVKD. The CDR3 DNA is TGTGCCACCAGTGATTCGGGACAGGGGTTCCCAGATACGCAGTATTTT. Protein sequence: CATSDSGQGFPDTQYF.

The chain has TRBV12-3 or TRBV12-4 and TRBJ2-3; 12 bases are shared with TRBD1. CDR3 length: 15 residues. With 6 bases clipped from V and 2 bases from J, the junction kept 3 bases outside the gene matches. In DNA form, the CDR3 reads TGTGCCAGCAGAACGGGACAGGGGGCCACAGATACGCAGTATTTT. Translated, it gives CASRTGQGATDTQYF.

The rearrangement links TRBV13 to TRBJ2-7; unclear D gene. Germline values: CDR1 PRHDT, CDR2 FYEKMQ (reference sequence). The CDR3 extends over 14 amino acids. V was pared by 2 bases and J by 3 bases, with 11 bases between. The CDR3 region has the DNA TGTGCCAGCAGCTTACAGTCAGATGGCTACGAGCAGTACTTC. Its translation is CASSLQSDGYEQYF. Full variable domain (missing parts from reference TRBV13 and TRBJ2-7): AAGVIQSPRHLIKEKRETATLKCYPIPRHDTVYWYQQGPGQDPQFLISFYEKMQSDKGSIPDRFSAQQFSDYHSELNMSSLELGDSALYFCASSLQSDGYEQYFGPGTRLTVT.

V is TRBV12-3 or TRBV12-4 and J is TRBJ2-3, with D possibly being TRBD2 (6 bases). The CDR3 is 17 residues long. Trimming removed 8 bases at V and 3 bases at J, with 24 bases between. The CDR3 loop reads CASYARVSGAGTDTQYF. The DNA for the CDR3 is TGTGCCAGCTACGCGAGGGTTTCGGGAGCGGGTACAGATACGCAGTATTTT.

This clonotype has just a few counts. The rearrangement uses TRBV7-2 and TRBJ2-7; D remains unclear. Per the germline V gene, CDR1 is SGHTA and CDR2 is FQGNSA. The CDR3 is 17 amino acids. V was cut by 5 bases and J by 2 bases, with 22 bases left in between. CDR3 loop: CASSPKKGGFDTYEQYF. The DNA of the CDR3 is TGTGCCAGCAGCCCCAAGAAGGGTGGGTTCGACACCTACGAGCAGTACTTC. The complete variable domain, with remaining parts taken from reference TRBV7-2 and TRBJ2-7, reads GAGVSQSPSNKVTEKGKDVELRCDPISGHTALYWYRQSLGQGLEFLIYFQGNSAPDKSGLPSDRFSAERTGGSVSTLTIQRTQQEDSAVYLCASSPKKGGFDTYEQYFGPGTRLTVT.

Only a few counts were recorded for this clonotype. In nucleotides, the CDR3 is TGTGCCAGCACCCTGAGCGGAGATACGCAGTATTTT. It translates to CASTLSGDTQYF. The chain couples TRBV12-3 or TRBV12-4 to TRBJ2-3; possibly TRBD2 for D (5 bases). CDR3 length: 12 residues. The V end lost 7 bases, the J end lost 5 bases, and 10 bases lay between the germline ends.

The rearrangement links TRBV12-3 or TRBV12-4 to TRBJ1-2; 8 bases map to TRBD1. The CDR3 is 18 residues long. V lost 5 bases, J lost 3 bases, and 17 bases stayed unmatched. This CDR3 is CASSPLPGTGGPDYGYTF. The CDR3 DNA reads as TGTGCCAGCAGTCCTCTCCCCGGGACAGGTGGTCCAGACTATGGCTACACCTTC.

V and J are TRBV9 and TRBJ2-7; 10 nucleotides line up with TRBD2. V lost 4 bases to trimming and J lost 5 bases; unmatched junction nucleotides: 9. This CDR3 spans 15 amino acids. Germline V gene sequence: CDR1 SGDLS, CDR2 YYNGEE. Written as DNA, the CDR3 is TGTGCCAGCAGCCGACTTTGGACTAGCGGAAACGAGCAGTACTTC. It yields the protein CASSRLWTSGNEQYF.